A single T cell receptor (beta chain) is shown here with its context. The antigen remains undetermined. This specimen belongs to a study of shared clonotypes between healthy human individuals. Whole-study findings and limits: In general, naive subsets displayed greater estimated richness than memory subsets did.

The CDR3 length is 13 residues. The V gene's germline CDR1 is SNHLY and CDR2 FYNNEI. V lost 6 bases and J lost 6; bases outside the gene matches: 4. Only in-frame clones appear in the TCRdb table, and some are missing; sequencing was by immunoSEQ multiplex PCR. The data show approximately 2,000,000 clones, roughly 90% seen once. This sequence joins TRBV2 and TRBJ2-2; 7 nucleotides match TRBD1. Sequenced: naive CD4+ T cells from PBMCs. Sample subset: CD45RA+ positively selected. The receptor was isolated from a man between 18 and 29 years old in good health. Some clones in this sample may be carry-over from other donors' samples. Written as DNA, the CDR3 is TGTGCCAGCAGGGGGACAGTTGCCGGGGAGCTGTTTTTT. Its translation is CASRGTVAGELFF.